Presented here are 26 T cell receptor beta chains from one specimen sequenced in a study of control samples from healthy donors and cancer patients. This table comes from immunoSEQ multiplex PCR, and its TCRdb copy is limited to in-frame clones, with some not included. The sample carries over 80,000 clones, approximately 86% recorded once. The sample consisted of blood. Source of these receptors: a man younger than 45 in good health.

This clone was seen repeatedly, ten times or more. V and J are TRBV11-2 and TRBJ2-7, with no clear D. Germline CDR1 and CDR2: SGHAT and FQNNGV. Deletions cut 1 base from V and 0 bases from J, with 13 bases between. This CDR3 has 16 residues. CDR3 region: CASSLASHLSSYEQYF. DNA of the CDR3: TGTGCCAGCAGCTTAGCGTCCCACCTGAGCTCCTACGAGCAGTACTTC. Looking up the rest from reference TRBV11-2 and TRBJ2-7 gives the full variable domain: EAGVAQSPRYKIIEKRQSVAFWCNPISGHATLYWYQQILGQGPKLLIQFQNNGVVDDSQLPKDRFSAERLKGVDSTLKIQPAKLEDSAVYLCASSLASHLSSYEQYFGPGTRLTVT.

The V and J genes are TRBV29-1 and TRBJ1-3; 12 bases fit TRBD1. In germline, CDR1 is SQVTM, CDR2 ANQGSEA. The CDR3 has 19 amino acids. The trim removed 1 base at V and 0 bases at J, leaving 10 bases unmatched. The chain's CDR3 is CSVEARDRGQTLSGNTIYF. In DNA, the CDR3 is TGCAGCGTTGAAGCCCGGGACAGGGGGCAAACTCTCTCTGGAAACACCATATATTTT.

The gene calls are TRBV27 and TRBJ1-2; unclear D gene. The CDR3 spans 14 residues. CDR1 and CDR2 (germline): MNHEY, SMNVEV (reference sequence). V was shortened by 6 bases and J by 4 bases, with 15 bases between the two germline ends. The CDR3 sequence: CASSLTGLGYGYTF. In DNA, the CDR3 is TGTGCCAGCAGCCTGACGGGGTTAGGCTATGGCTACACCTTC.

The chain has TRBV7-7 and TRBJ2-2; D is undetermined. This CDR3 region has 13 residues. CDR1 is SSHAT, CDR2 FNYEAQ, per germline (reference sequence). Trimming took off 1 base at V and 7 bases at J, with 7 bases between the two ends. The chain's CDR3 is CASSLVVLGELFF. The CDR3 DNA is TGTGCCAGCAGCTTAGTGGTTCTCGGGGAGCTGTTTTTT.

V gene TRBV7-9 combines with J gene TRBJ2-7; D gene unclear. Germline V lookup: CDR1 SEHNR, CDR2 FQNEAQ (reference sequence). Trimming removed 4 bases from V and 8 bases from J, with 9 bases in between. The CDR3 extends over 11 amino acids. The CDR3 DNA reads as TGTGCCAGCAGCTCCGGTGACCAGCAGTACTTC. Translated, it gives CASSSGDQQYF.

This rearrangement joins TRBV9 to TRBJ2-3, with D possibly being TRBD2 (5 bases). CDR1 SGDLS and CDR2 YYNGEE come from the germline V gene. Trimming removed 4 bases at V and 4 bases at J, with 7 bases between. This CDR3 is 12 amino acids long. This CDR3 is CASSQDSDTQYF. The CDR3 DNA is TGTGCCAGCAGCCAGGACTCAGATACGCAGTATTTT.

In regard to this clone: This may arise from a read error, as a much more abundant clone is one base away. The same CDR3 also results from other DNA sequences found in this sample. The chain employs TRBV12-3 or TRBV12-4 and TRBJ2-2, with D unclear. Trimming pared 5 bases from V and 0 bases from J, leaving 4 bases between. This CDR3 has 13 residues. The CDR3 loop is CASSASNTGELFF. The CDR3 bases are TGTGCCAGCAGTGCCTCGAACACCGGGGAGCTGTTTTTT.

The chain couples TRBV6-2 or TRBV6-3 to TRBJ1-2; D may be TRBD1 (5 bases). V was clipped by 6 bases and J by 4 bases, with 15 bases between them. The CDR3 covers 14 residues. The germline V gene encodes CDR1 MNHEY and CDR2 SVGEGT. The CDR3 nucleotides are TGTGCCAGCAGCAGGGACCGCTTAGGCTATGGCTACACCTTC. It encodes CASSRDRLGYGYTF.

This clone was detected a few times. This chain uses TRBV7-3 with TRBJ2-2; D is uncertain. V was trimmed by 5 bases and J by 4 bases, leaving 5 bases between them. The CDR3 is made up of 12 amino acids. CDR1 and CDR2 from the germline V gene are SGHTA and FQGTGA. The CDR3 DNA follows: TGTGCCAGCAGCCCGAGCACCGGGGAGCTGTTTTTT. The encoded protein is CASSPSTGELFF.

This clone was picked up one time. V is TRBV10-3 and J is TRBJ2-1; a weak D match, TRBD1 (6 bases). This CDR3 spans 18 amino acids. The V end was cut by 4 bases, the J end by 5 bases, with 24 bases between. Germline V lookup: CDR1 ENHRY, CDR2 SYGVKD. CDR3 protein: CAISGPPLTPGAHNEQFF. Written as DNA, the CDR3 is TGTGCCATCAGTGGGCCCCCTCTAACTCCAGGGGCCCACAATGAGCAGTTCTTC.

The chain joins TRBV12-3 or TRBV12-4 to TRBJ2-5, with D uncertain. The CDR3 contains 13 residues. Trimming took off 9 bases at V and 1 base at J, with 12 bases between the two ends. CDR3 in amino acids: CASGSTVQETQYF. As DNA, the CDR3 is TGTGCCAGTGGCAGTACTGTCCAAGAGACCCAGTACTTC.

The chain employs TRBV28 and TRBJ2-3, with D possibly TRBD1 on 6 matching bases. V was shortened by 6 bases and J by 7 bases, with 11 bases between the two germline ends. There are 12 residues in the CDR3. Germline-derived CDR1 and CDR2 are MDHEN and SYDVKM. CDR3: CASRPGQHTQYF. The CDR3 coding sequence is TGTGCCAGCAGGCCGGGACAACATACGCAGTATTTT.

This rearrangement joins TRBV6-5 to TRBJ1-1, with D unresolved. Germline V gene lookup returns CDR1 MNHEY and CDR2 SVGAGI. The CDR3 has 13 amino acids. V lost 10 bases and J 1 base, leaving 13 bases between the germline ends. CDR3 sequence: CATTPGPNTEAFF. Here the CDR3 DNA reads TGTGCCACTACCCCCGGGCCGAACACTGAAGCTTTCTTT.

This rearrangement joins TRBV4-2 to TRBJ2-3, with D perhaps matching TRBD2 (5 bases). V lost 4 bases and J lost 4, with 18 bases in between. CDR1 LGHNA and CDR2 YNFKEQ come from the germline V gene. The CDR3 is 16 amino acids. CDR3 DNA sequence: TGTGCCAGCAGCCCCCTGGGAGACCGAGGGTCAGATACGCAGTATTTT. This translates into CASSPLGDRGSDTQYF.

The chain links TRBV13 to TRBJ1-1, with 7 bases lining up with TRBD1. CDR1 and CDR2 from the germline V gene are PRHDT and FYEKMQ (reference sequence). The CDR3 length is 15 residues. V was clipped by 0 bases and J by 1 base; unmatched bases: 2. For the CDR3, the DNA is TGTGCCAGCAGCTTAGGGTCAGGGGGGAACACTGAAGCTTTCTTT. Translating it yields CASSLGSGGNTEAFF. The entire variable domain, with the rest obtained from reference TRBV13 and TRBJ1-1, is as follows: AAGVIQSPRHLIKEKRETATLKCYPIPRHDTVYWYQQGPGQDPQFLISFYEKMQSDKGSIPDRFSAQQFSDYHSELNMSSLELGDSALYFCASSLGSGGNTEAFFGQGTRLTVV.

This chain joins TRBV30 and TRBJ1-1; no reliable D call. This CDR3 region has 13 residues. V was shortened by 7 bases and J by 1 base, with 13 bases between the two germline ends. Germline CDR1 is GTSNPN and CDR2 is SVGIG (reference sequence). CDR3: CAFGETGNTEAFF. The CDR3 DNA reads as TGTGCCTTCGGGGAGACGGGGAACACTGAAGCTTTCTTT.

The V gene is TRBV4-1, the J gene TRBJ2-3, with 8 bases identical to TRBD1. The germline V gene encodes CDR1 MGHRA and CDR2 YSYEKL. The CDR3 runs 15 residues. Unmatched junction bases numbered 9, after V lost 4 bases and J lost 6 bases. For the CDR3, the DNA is TGCGCCAGCAGCCCAGCCGGACAGGGCTGGGATACGCAGTATTTT. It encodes CASSPAGQGWDTQYF.

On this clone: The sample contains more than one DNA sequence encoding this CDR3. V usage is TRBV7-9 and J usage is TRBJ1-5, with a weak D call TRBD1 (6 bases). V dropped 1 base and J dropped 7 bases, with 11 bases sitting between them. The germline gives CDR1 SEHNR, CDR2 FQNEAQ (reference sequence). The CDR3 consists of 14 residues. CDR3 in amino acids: CASSLEGGGQPQHF. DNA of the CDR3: TGTGCCAGCAGCTTAGAAGGGGGGGGGCAGCCCCAGCATTTT.

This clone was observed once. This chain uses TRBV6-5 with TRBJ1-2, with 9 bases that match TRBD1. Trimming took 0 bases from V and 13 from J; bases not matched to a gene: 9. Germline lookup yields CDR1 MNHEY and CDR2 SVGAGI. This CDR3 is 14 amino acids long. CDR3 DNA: TGTGCCAGCAGTTACTCCGGGACAGGGATGGGGTTCACCTTC. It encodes CASSYSGTGMGFTF.

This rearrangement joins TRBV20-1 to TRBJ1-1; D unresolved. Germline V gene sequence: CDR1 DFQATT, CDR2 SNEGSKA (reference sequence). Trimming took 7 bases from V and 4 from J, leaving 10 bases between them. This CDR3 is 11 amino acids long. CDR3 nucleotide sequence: TGCAGTGACTCGCGGGGCACTGAAGCTTTCTTT. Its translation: CSDSRGTEAFF.

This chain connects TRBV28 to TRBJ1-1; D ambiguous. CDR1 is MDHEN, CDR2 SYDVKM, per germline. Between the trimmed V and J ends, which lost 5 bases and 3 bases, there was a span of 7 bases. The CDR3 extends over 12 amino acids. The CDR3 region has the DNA TGTGCCAGCAGTCTCCTATACACTGAAGCTTTCTTT. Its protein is CASSLLYTEAFF.

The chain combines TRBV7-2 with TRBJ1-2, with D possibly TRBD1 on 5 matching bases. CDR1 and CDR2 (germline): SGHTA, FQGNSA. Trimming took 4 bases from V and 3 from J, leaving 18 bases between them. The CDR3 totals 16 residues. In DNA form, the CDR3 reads TGTGCCAGCAGCTCCCCTACCATTGGGGGGGACTATGGCTACACCTTC. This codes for CASSSPTIGGDYGYTF.

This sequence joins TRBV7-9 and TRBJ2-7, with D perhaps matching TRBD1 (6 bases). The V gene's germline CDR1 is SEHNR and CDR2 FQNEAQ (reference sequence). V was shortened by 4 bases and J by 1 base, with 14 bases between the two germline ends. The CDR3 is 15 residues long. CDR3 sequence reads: CASSSRRQVSYEQYF. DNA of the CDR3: TGTGCCAGCAGCTCCCGTCGACAGGTTTCCTACGAGCAGTACTTC.

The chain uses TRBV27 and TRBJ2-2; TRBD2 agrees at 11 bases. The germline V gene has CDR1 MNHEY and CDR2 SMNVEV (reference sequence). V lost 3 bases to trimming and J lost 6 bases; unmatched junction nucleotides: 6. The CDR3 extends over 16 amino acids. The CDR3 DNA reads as TGTGCCAGCAGTTTCTTAGCGGGGGGGCCCCCCGGGGAGCTGTTTTTT. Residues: CASSFLAGGPPGELFF.

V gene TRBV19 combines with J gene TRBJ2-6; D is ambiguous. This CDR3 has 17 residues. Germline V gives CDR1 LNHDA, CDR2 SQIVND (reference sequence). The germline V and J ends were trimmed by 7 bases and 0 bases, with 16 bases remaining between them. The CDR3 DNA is TGTGCCAGTAAAAACACGGTTTACAACTCTGGGGCCAACGTCCTGACTTTC. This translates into CASKNTVYNSGANVLTF.

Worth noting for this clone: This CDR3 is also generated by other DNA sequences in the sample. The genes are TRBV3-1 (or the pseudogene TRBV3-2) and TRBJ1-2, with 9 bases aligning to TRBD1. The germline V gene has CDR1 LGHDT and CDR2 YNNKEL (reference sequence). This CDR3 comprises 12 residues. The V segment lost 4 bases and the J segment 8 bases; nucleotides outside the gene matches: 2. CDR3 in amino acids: CASSRGQGGYTF. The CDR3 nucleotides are TGTGCCAGCAGCCGGGGACAGGGAGGCTACACCTTC.